The present entry profiles one T cell receptor beta chain with its context. Its antigen is not identified. These data come from a study of T cells in narcolepsy. About the research overall: Enrolled donors included narcolepsy type 1 or type 2 patients and healthy controls.

Method: immunoSEQ multiplex PCR; TCRdb's copy keeps in-frame clones and lacks some. The data hold 7,700 or so clones, with around two thirds observed a single time. General study points: Autoreactive clonotypes reportedly recurred in blood of same and different patients, not controls. HCRT-specific and TRIB2-specific autoreactive clonotypes appeared among same-patient CSF and blood CD4+ clonotypes.

This CDR3 contains 13 residues. Germline CDR1 is SQVTM and CDR2 is ANQGSEA. Trimming removed 5 bases from V and 11 bases from J; junction bases left unmatched: 11. The TCR was taken from a human donor with narcolepsy. The chain employs TRBV29-1 and TRBJ1-1; 10 bases are a match to TRBD1. Input material: CD45RA- memory CD8+ T cells from PBMCs. CDR3 coding DNA: TGCAGCGTTCTTGTTGGGACAGGGGTCGGGGCTTTCTTT. It encodes CSVLVGTGVGAFF.